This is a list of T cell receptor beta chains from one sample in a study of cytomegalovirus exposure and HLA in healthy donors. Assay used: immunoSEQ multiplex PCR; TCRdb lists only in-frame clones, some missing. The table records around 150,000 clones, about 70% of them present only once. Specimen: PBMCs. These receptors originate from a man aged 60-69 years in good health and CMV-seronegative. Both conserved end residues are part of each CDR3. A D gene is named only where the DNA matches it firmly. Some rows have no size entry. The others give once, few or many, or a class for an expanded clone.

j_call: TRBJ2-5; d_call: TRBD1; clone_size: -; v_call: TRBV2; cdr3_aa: CASRPDRYQETQYF; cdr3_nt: TGTGCCAGCAGGCCGGACAGGTACCAAGAGACCCAGTACTTC
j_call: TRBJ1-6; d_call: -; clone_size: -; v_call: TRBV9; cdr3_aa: CASSGGENSPLHF; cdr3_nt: TGTGCCAGCAGCGGCGGGGAGAATTCACCCCTCCACTTT
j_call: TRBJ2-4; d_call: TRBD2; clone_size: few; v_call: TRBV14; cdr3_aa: CASSPWTSGGNIQYF; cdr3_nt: TGTGCCAGCAGCCCTTGGACTAGCGGGGGGAACATTCAGTACTTC
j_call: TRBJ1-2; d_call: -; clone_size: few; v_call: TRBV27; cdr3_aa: CASGASYGYTF; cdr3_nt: TGTGCCAGCGGGGCCTCCTATGGCTACACCTTC
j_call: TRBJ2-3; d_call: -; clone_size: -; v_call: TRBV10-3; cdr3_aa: CAISEYRESTDTQYF; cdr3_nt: TGTGCCATCAGTGAGTACAGGGAGAGTACAGATACGCAGTATTTT
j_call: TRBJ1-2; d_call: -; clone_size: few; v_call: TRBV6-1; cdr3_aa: CASSEAGTNYGYTF; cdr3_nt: TGTGCCAGCAGTGAAGCCGGGACTAACTATGGCTACACCTTC
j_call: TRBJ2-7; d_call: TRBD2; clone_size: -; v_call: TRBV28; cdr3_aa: CASSLDPAGSYEQYF; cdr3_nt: TGTGCCAGCAGTTTGGATCCAGCGGGATCCTACGAGCAGTACTTC
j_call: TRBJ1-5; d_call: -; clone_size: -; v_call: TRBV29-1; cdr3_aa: CSVGAGLNQPQHF; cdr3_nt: TGCAGCGTTGGGGCAGGGCTGAATCAGCCCCAGCATTTT
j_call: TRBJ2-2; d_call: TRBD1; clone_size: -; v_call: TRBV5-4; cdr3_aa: CASSLGQEVGIGELFF; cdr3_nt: TGTGCCAGCAGCTTAGGACAGGAGGTTGGCATCGGGGAGCTGTTTTTT
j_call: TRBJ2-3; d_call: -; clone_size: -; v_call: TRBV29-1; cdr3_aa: CSVGGDTQYF; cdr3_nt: TGCAGCGTTGGAGGGGATACGCAGTATTTT
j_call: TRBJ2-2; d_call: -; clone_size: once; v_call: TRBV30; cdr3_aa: CAWSLLANTGELFF; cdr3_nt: TGTGCCTGGAGTTTGTTAGCGAACACCGGGGAGCTGTTTTTT
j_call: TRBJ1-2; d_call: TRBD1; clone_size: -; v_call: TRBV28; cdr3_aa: CASSPRSHRDRASYGYTF; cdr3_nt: TGTGCCAGCAGTCCAAGGAGCCACCGGGACAGGGCCTCCTATGGCTACACCTTC
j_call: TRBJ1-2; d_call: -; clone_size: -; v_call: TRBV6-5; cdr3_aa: CASSYGRGDNGYTF; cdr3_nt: TGTGCCAGCAGTTACGGCAGGGGAGACAATGGCTACACCTTC
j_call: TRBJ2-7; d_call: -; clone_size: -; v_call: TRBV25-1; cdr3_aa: CASSVDTYEQYF; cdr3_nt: TGTGCCAGCAGTGTCGATACTTACGAGCAGTACTTC
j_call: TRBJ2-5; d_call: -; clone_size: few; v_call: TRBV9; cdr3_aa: CASSVATSRETQYF; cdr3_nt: TGTGCCAGCAGCGTAGCTACTAGTAGAGAGACCCAGTACTTC
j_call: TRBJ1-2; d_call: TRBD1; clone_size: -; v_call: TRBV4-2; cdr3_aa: CASSQDRGGYTF; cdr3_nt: TGTGCCAGCAGCCAGGACAGGGGCGGCTACACCTTC
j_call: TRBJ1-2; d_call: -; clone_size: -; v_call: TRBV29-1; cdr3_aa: CSAETRLIDGYTF; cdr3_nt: TGCAGCGCTGAGACAAGGCTGATCGATGGCTACACCTTC
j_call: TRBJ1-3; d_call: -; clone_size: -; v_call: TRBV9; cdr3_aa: CASSPLTAGNTIYF; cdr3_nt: TGTGCCAGCAGCCCCCTTACGGCTGGAAACACCATATATTTT
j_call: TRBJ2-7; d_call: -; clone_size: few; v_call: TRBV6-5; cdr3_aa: CASSSEGANEQYF; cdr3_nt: TGTGCCAGCAGTTCGGAGGGGGCGAACGAGCAGTACTTC
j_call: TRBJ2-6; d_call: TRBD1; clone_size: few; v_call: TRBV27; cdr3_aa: CASSWTGVSSGANVLTF; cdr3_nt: TGTGCCAGCAGTTGGACAGGGGTGAGCTCTGGGGCCAACGTCCTGACTTTC
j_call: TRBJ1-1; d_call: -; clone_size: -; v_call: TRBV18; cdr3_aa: CASSQGTGEGTEAFF; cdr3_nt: TGTGCCAGCTCACAAGGCACCGGGGAGGGGACTGAAGCTTTCTTT
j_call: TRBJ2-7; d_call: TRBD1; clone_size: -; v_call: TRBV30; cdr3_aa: CAWIRDSSYEQYF; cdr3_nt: TGTGCCTGGATACGGGACAGCTCCTACGAGCAGTACTTC
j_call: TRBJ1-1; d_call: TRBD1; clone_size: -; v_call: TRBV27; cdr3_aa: CASSLSIPGGLNTEAFF; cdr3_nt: TGTGCCAGCAGTTTGTCCATTCCAGGGGGCCTGAACACTGAAGCTTTCTTT
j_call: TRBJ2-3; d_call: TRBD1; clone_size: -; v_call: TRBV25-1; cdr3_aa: CAYATGTGDTQYF; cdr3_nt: TGTGCTTATGCGACAGGGACGGGAGATACGCAGTATTTT
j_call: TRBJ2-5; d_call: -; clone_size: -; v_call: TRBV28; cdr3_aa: CASSFSAEDTRQETQYF; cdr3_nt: TGTGCCAGCAGTTTCTCGGCAGAGGACACCCGACAAGAGACCCAGTACTTC
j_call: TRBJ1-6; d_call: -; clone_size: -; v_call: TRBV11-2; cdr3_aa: CASSLDRGTPHNSPLHF; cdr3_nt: TGTGCCAGCAGCTTAGATCGGGGGACGCCCCATAATTCACCCCTCCACTTT
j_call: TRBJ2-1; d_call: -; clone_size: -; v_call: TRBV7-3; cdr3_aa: CASSPRVNEQFF; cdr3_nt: TGTGCCAGCAGCCCCAGGGTCAATGAGCAGTTCTTC
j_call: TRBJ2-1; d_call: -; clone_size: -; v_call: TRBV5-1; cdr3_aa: CASSLTSNSYNEQFF; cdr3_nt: TGCGCCAGCAGCTTGACTAGTAACTCCTACAATGAGCAGTTCTTC
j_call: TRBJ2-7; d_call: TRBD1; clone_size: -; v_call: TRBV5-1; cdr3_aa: CASSLVTGSVNEQYF; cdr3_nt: TGCGCCAGCAGCTTGGTGACAGGGTCAGTCAACGAGCAGTACTTC
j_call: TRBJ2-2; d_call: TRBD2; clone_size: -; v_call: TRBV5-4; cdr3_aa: CASSLGSAGASGELFF; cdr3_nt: TGTGCCAGCAGCTTAGGTTCGGCGGGAGCTAGCGGGGAGCTGTTTTTT
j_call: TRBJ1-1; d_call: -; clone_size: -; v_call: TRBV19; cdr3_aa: CATMGGFGRAFF; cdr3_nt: TGTGCCACCATGGGGGGGTTCGGAAGAGCTTTCTTT
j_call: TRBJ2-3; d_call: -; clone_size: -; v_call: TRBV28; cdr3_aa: CASRTITDTQYF; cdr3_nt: TGTGCCAGCAGGACTATTACAGATACGCAGTATTTT
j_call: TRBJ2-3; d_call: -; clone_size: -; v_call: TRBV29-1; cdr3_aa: CSVDPTEPPATDTQYF; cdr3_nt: TGCAGCGTTGACCCTACGGAGCCTCCTGCCACAGATACGCAGTATTTT
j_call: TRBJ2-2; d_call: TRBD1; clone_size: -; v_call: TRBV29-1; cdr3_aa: CSVFDRAFTGELFF; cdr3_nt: TGCAGCGTTTTTGACAGGGCCTTCACCGGGGAGCTGTTTTTT
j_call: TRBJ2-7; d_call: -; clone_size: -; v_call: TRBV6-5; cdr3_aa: CASSYSQGEISGEQYF; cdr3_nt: TGTGCCAGCAGTTACTCACAGGGTGAAATCTCGGGGGAGCAGTACTTC
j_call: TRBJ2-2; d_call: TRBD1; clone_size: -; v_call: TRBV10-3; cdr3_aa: CAATGGLNTGELFF; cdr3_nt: TGTGCCGCAACAGGGGGCTTGAACACCGGGGAGCTGTTTTTT